The T cell receptor (beta chain) under discussion was sequenced for a study of cytomegalovirus exposure and HLA in healthy donors. Study-level points and caveats: Overall, approximately 150 TCR beta chains were annotated as cytomegalovirus-associated. Using the classifier, cytomegalovirus status was reportedly diagnosed with high specificity and sensitivity. There were a few CMV-associated chains whose specificity for CMV antigens was confirmed in vitro.

Clones were sequenced by immunoSEQ multiplex PCR, and TCRdb holds only the in-frame ones, with some missing. The sample has 150,000 to 200,000 clones; approximately 90% are singletons. Worth noting for this clone: As yet, its antigen is unknown.

The germline V and J ends were trimmed by 0 bases and 0 bases, with 10 bases remaining between them. CDR3 size: 15 residues. CDR1 and CDR2 (germline): SGHDT, YYEEEE. The donors were members of the validation cohort, which comprised 90 to 150 subjects and was separate from the first cohort of around 700 subjects. The chain uses TRBV5-6 and TRBJ2-7; D might be TRBD1 (5 bases). This TCR came from a woman between 25 and 40 years old in good health and CMV-seronegative. Material for sequencing was PBMCs. The CDR3 loop reads CASSLGLGLSYEQYF. CDR3 in DNA: TGTGCCAGCAGCTTGGGGTTGGGGCTCTCCTACGAGCAGTACTTC.